This T cell receptor (beta chain) was sequenced during a study of CD8 T cells in ankylosing spondylitis. Study conclusions and caveats: Within matched ankylosing spondylitis synovial fluid, disease-linked clones were reportedly significantly enriched.

The V and J ends lost 1 base and 9 bases respectively, with 7 bases between them. CDR1 SNHLY and CDR2 FYNNEI come from the germline V gene. The CDR3 loop spans 12 amino acids. The table lists this clonotype with many counts. Its specificity is unknown. TCRdb passed the 5' RACE reads through MiXCR, listing each CDR3 protein once. The table has more than 150,000 distinct CDR3 sequences, around a sixth seen once. The sample consisted of blood, either unsorted or a sorted T cell fraction (not recorded which). The chain couples TRBV2 to TRBJ2-1; D unclear. This TCR was recovered from a male donor aged 10-29 years with ankylosing spondylitis or in good health (not recorded which). CDR3 DNA sequence: TGTGCCAGCAGTGAAGGTATCGTTGAGCAGTTCTTC. This gives the protein CASSEGIVEQFF.